What follows is one TCR beta chain and its context. The antigen remains undetermined. This record belongs to a study of T-cell memory formation after mild COVID-19. The CDR3 consists of 15 residues. Trimming left V 4 bases short and J 3 bases short, with 18 bases between. Germline CDR1 is DFQATT and CDR2 is SNEGSKA (reference sequence). TCRdb used MiXCR to reprocess the 5' RACE reads, holding one entry per CDR3 protein. The data show approximately 490,000 distinct CDR3 sequences, roughly 22% seen once. Overall study results and limits: Clones that contracted from day 15 to 85 were balanced CD4/CD8, while later expanders leaned CD4+. Whether second-wave clones peaking at day 37 were SARS-CoV-2 specific went unconfirmed.

The chain has TRBV20-1 and TRBJ2-5; D uncertain. Sequencing was performed on PBMCs or a T cell subset sorted from them (not recorded which). The TCR was taken from an adult woman who had mild COVID-19 (a few samples of this study predate the infection). Cell type and time point are not known. The CDR3 coding sequence is TGCAGTGCTACCCTTCAGACTGACCCGAAAGAGACCCAGTACTTC. Translating it yields CSATLQTDPKETQYF.